Listed here are 9 T cell receptor beta chains from one sample, sequenced in a study of blood T cell repertoires in COVID-19. The assay was immunoSEQ multiplex PCR, and TCRdb's table has in-frame clones only and misses some. Of hundreds of thousands of clones listed, around nine tenths were seen once; the top ten hold 7% to 8%. The sample comprised peripheral blood. The receptors here all came from a woman in her 70s with COVID-19, enrolled during active disease.

The chain is built from TRBV5-1 and TRBJ1-2; D may be TRBD1 (5 bases). V was pared by 0 bases and J by 7 bases, with 13 bases between. Germline V gene lookup returns CDR1 SGHRS and CDR2 YFSETQ. CDR3 length: 14 residues. The chain's CDR3 is CASSLESRAGGYTF. CDR3 DNA: TGCGCCAGCAGCTTGGAGAGCAGGGCCGGTGGCTACACCTTC.

The chain recombines TRBV7-9 with TRBJ1-3, with D perhaps matching TRBD1 (6 bases). Deletions cut 5 bases from V and 2 bases from J, with 19 bases between. The germline CDR1 and CDR2 sequences are SEHNR and FQNEAQ (reference sequence). This CDR3 region has 17 residues. In DNA form, the CDR3 reads TGTGCCAGCAGCCCCCCATACTGGGCAGGGGCTGGAAACACCATATATTTT. Protein sequence: CASSPPYWAGAGNTIYF.

V gene TRBV11-2 combines with J gene TRBJ1-2; D remains ambiguous. Trimming stripped 0 bases from V and 5 bases from J, with 16 bases between. Germline assignment: CDR1 SGHAT and CDR2 FQNNGV. The CDR3 runs 16 residues. As DNA, the CDR3 is TGTGCCAGCAGCTTAGACGTTGGAGGGAGCCCTTATGGCTACACCTTC. It translates to CASSLDVGGSPYGYTF.

This chain uses TRBV2 with TRBJ2-7; TRBD1 agrees at 10 bases. This CDR3 comprises 15 residues. Germline CDR1 and CDR2: SNHLY and FYNNEI. Trimming at V came to 5 bases and at J to 4 bases, leaving 8 bases not matched to a gene. The CDR3: CASSPGQGTTYEQYF. The CDR3 coding sequence is TGTGCCAGCAGTCCGGGACAGGGGACCACATACGAGCAGTACTTC. Full variable domain (remainder filled in from reference TRBV2 and TRBJ2-7): EPEVTQTPSHQVTQMGQEVILRCVPISNHLYFYWYRQILGQKVEFLVSFYNNEISEKSEIFDDQFSVERPDGSNFTLKIRSTKLEDSAMYFCASSPGQGTTYEQYFGPGTRLTVT.

The chain combines TRBV19 with TRBJ2-1; 8 bases align to TRBD1. The V and J ends lost 4 bases and 8 bases, in that order; junction bases with no gene match: 10. The CDR3 covers 15 residues. Per germline, CDR1 LNHDA and CDR2 SQIVND (reference sequence). CDR3 sequence (DNA): TGTGCCAGTAGTACAGCGGCAGGGGGCGGCGATGAGCAGTTCTTC. It translates to CASSTAAGGGDEQFF.

J is TRBJ1-1 and V is TRBV7-9; 12 bases match TRBD1. V lost 4 bases to trimming and J lost 5 bases; unmatched junction nucleotides: 8. Germline V gene sequence: CDR1 SEHNR, CDR2 FQNEAQ (reference sequence). The CDR3 is 16 residues long. The CDR3 spells CASSSPGQGAETEAFF. The CDR3 coding sequence is TGTGCCAGCAGCTCCCCGGGACAGGGGGCAGAGACTGAAGCTTTCTTT.

This clone has just one count. The CDR3 region is CASSYGGTGELFF. CDR3 bases: TGTGCCAGCAGTTACGGGGGGACCGGGGAGCTGTTTTTT. The V call is TRBV6-2 or TRBV6-3, the J call TRBJ2-2; D may be TRBD2 (6 bases). V lost 2 bases, J lost 5 bases, and 6 bases lay in between. There are 13 residues in the CDR3. In germline, CDR1 is MNHEY, CDR2 SVGEGT.

The V gene is TRBV6-5, the J gene TRBJ1-1; no clear D gene. V was trimmed by 7 bases and J by 1 base, leaving 13 bases between them. The CDR3 extends over 14 amino acids. The germline V gene has CDR1 MNHEY and CDR2 SVGAGI. The DNA of the CDR3 is TGTGCCAGCACCCCCCCGCGGGAGAACACTGAAGCTTTCTTT. Amino acid sequence: CASTPPRENTEAFF.

The chain joins TRBV28 to TRBJ1-5; 9 nucleotides align to TRBD1. CDR1 is MDHEN and CDR2 is SYDVKM in the germline V gene. V lost 6 bases, J lost 7 bases, and 7 bases stayed unmatched. This CDR3 contains 14 residues. The CDR3 is CASSRTGGMQPQHF. DNA for the CDR3: TGTGCCAGCAGCCGAACAGGGGGCATGCAGCCCCAGCATTTT.